The next 32 T cell receptor beta chains were all read from a single sample in a study of glioma-infiltrating T cells after dendritic cell vaccination. Sequencing used immunoSEQ multiplex PCR; TCRdb keeps in-frame clones, though not all of them. The table records under 35,000 clones, more than 85% of them present only once. Material: blood, obtained before dendritic cell vaccination. These receptors were taken from a human donor with glioblastoma.

This clone was detected only a few times. In DNA, the CDR3 is TGCGCCAGCAGCCAGCAACAGGGTCCCTCTGGAAACACCATATATTTT. Its translation is CASSQQQGPSGNTIYF. The chain links TRBV4-1 to TRBJ1-3, with D maybe TRBD1 (6 bases). This CDR3 is 16 amino acids long. The V gene lost 3 bases and the J gene lost 0 bases, with 12 bases spanning the gap. The germline CDR1 and CDR2 sequences are MGHRA and YSYEKL.

The chain has TRBV2 and TRBJ2-2; possibly TRBD1 for D (7 bases). The CDR3 extends over 14 amino acids. The V gene's germline CDR1 is SNHLY and CDR2 FYNNEI. With 7 bases removed from V and 6 bases from J, the gap between germline ends came to 15 bases. This chain's CDR3 is CASTTRRGAGELFF. The CDR3 DNA is TGTGCCAGCACCACCCGCAGGGGGGCCGGGGAGCTGTTTTTT.

The chain uses TRBV4-1 and TRBJ2-3; tentatively, D is TRBD2 (5 bases). This CDR3 has 16 residues. Trimming cost V 0 bases and J 6 bases, with 16 bases left between them. CDR1 and CDR2 (germline): MGHRA, YSYEKL. DNA for the CDR3: TGCGCCAGCAGCCAAGATGTCCGGACTCGCTGGGATACGCAGTATTTT. As protein: CASSQDVRTRWDTQYF.

The gene calls are TRBV5-1 and TRBJ2-3; D remains unclear. V lost 0 bases and J lost 0, with 5 bases in between. The length of the CDR3 is 14 residues. The germline gives CDR1 SGHRS, CDR2 YFSETQ. The CDR3, as DNA: TGCGCCAGCAGCTTGGCCGGTAGCACAGATACGCAGTATTTT. This encodes CASSLAGSTDTQYF.

The CDR3 here is CASSQVGGLNTEAFF. CDR3 nucleotide sequence: TGCGCCAGCAGCCAAGTCGGGGGTTTGAACACTGAAGCTTTCTTT. V and J are TRBV4-1 and TRBJ1-1; a weak D match, TRBD1 (5 bases). Deletions cut 1 base from V and 0 bases from J, with 9 bases between. This CDR3 region has 15 residues. The germline CDR1 and CDR2 sequences are MGHRA and YSYEKL.

This rearrangement joins TRBV4-2 to TRBJ1-2; D may be TRBD1 (5 bases). In germline, CDR1 is LGHNA, CDR2 YNFKEQ. The CDR3 has 16 residues. Trimming removed 0 bases at V and 8 bases at J, with 19 bases between. The CDR3 protein is CASSQDVTGSTRGYTF. CDR3 nucleotides: TGTGCCAGCAGCCAAGATGTAACAGGCTCCACACGGGGCTACACCTTC.

The chain couples TRBV18 to TRBJ2-6, with 11 nucleotides matching TRBD1. V was pared by 2 bases and J by 1 base, with 4 bases of the junction left unmatched. CDR1 KGHSH and CDR2 LQKENI come from the germline V gene. The CDR3 is made up of 18 amino acids. In nucleotides, the CDR3 is TGTGCCAGCTCACCAACGGACAGGGGGCGATCTGGGGCCAACGTCCTGACTTTC. It codes for CASSPTDRGRSGANVLTF.

This clone was found once. The chain joins TRBV15 to TRBJ1-2, with 8 bases fitting TRBD1. Unmatched junction bases numbered 17, after V lost 8 bases and J lost 3 bases. Germline V lookup: CDR1 LNHNV, CDR2 YYDKDF (reference sequence). The CDR3 covers 17 residues. CDR3: CATADRTGRFMDYGYTF. CDR3 in DNA: TGTGCCACCGCTGACCGGACAGGGAGGTTTATGGACTATGGCTACACCTTC.

This clone was seen once. The chain recombines TRBV18 with TRBJ1-1; D is undetermined. Trimming took off 3 bases at V and 4 bases at J, with 12 bases between the two ends. There are 14 residues in the CDR3. Germline V CDR1 and CDR2: KGHSH, LQKENI. Here the CDR3 reads CASSPIGRVTEAFF. DNA for the CDR3: TGTGCCAGCTCACCGATAGGGAGGGTCACTGAAGCTTTCTTT.

V gene TRBV5-1 combines with J gene TRBJ1-2; 8 bases are shared with TRBD1. This CDR3 has 16 amino acids. The ends lost 1 base at V and 5 bases at J; junction bases unmatched: 10. The germline V gene has CDR1 SGHRS and CDR2 YFSETQ. CDR3 sequence reads: CASSLSAGGGRYGYTF. The CDR3 region has the DNA TGCGCCAGCAGCTTGAGTGCAGGGGGCGGACGGTATGGCTACACCTTC.

The rearrangement links TRBV6-5 to TRBJ2-3; D might be TRBD2 (5 bases). Trimming pared 8 bases from V and 5 bases from J, leaving 5 bases between. CDR1 is MNHEY and CDR2 is SVGAGI in the germline V gene. CDR3 length equals 10 residues. Here the CDR3 DNA reads TGTGCCAGCGGGAGAGATACGCAGTATTTT. Translation: CASGRDTQYF.

The chain carries TRBV11-2 and TRBJ2-7; perhaps TRBD1 as D (6 bases). The CDR3 covers 13 residues. V dropped 4 bases and J dropped 1 base, with 8 bases sitting between them. From germline, CDR1 is SGHAT and CDR2 FQNNGV. In nucleotides, the CDR3 is TGTGCCAGCAGCTACGGACAGTCCTACGAGCAGTACTTC. This encodes CASSYGQSYEQYF.

This chain joins TRBV6-5 and TRBJ2-1; TRBD2 is a possible D gene (5 bases). V gave up 8 bases and J gave up 5 bases, with 19 bases separating them. Per germline, CDR1 MNHEY and CDR2 SVGAGI. The CDR3 totals 15 residues. CDR3 residues: CASELRGSIHNEQFF. CDR3 bases: TGTGCCAGCGAGTTACGGGGTTCGATTCACAATGAGCAGTTCTTC.

This chain joins TRBV18 and TRBJ1-2; TRBD1 matches 7 bases. Germline V gene data show CDR1 as KGHSH and CDR2 as LQKENI. The ends lost 1 base at V and 3 bases at J; junction bases unmatched: 8. The CDR3 has 16 amino acids. This CDR3 is CASSPLTGRSDYGYTF. The CDR3 coding sequence is TGTGCCAGCTCACCACTGACAGGGAGGTCGGACTATGGCTACACCTTC.

The V gene is TRBV11-3, the J gene TRBJ2-2, with 10 bases lining up with TRBD1. V was clipped by 4 bases and J by 3 bases; unmatched bases: 5. The CDR3 extends over 16 amino acids. Germline V lookup: CDR1 SGHNT, CDR2 YENEEA. The CDR3 loop reads CASSSRGTGDTGELFF. As DNA, the CDR3 is TGTGCCAGCAGCTCCCGCGGGACAGGGGACACCGGGGAGCTGTTTTTT. Complete variable domain (other parts from reference TRBV11-3 and TRBJ2-2): EAGVVQSPRYKIIEKKQPVAFWCNPISGHNTLYWYLQNLGQGPELLIRYENEEAVDDSQLPKDRFSAERLKGVDSTLKIQPAELGDSAVYLCASSSRGTGDTGELFFGEGSRLTVL.

The chain links TRBV6-1 to TRBJ2-7; maybe TRBD1 (6 bases). Looked up from germline, CDR1 is MNHNS and CDR2 is SASEGT. This CDR3 region has 14 residues. The germline V and J ends were trimmed by 7 bases and 1 base, with 14 bases remaining between them. CDR3 protein: CASMSGGASYEQYF. CDR3 DNA: TGTGCCAGCATGTCTGGGGGCGCATCCTACGAGCAGTACTTC.

The chain recombines TRBV7-6 with TRBJ1-4; weak D call: TRBD1 (5 bases). Trimming removed 5 bases at V and 8 bases at J, with 18 bases between. The CDR3 is 15 residues long. Germline CDR1 reads SGHVS; CDR2 reads FNYEAQ. The CDR3 nucleotides read TGTGCCAGCAGCCCATGGGGAGGGGCAGGAGAAAAACTGTTTTTT. Amino acids: CASSPWGGAGEKLFF.

The rearrangement links TRBV14 to TRBJ2-5; 7 bases map to TRBD1. The better agreement between TRBJ2-7 and the DNA end casts doubt on the J call. This CDR3 has 12 amino acids. Germline V gives CDR1 SGHDN, CDR2 FVKESK. The CDR3 here is CASSPGGNEQYF. The CDR3 coding sequence is TGTGCCAGCAGCCCAGGGGGTAACGAGCAGTACTTC.

V usage is TRBV6-1 and J usage is TRBJ1-2, with 7 nucleotides matching TRBD1. After removal of 6 bases from V and 0 bases from J, the junction contained 4 bases not matched to a gene. Germline CDR1 MNHNS, CDR2 SASEGT. The CDR3 is 14 residues long. This CDR3 is CASSVDRANYGYTF. The CDR3 region has the DNA TGTGCCAGCAGCGTAGACAGGGCTAACTATGGCTACACCTTC.

The chain links TRBV19 to TRBJ1-4, with 8 positions matching TRBD1. With V trimmed by 6 bases and J by 10 bases, 19 bases remained unmatched. In germline, CDR1 is LNHDA, CDR2 SQIVND (reference sequence). This CDR3 has 17 residues. The CDR3 DNA follows: TGTGCCAGTAGGTATTTGTACATGGGGACAGGAGATAGAAAACTGTTTTTT. Translated: CASRYLYMGTGDRKLFF.

CDR3 loop: CASSQDLTSGGTSQNIQYF. The DNA of the CDR3 is TGCGCCAGCAGCCAAGATCTTACTAGCGGGGGGACAAGCCAAAACATTCAGTACTTC. The chain carries TRBV4-1 and TRBJ2-4; 12 bases fit TRBD2. V gave up 0 bases and J gave up 5 bases; unmatched junction bases: 11. Germline V gene data show CDR1 as MGHRA and CDR2 as YSYEKL. The CDR3 is made up of 19 amino acids.

With respect to this clone: This CDR3 is also generated by other DNA sequences in the sample. The CDR3 loop reads CASSEWDTNSPLHF. CDR3 nucleotides: TGTGCCAGCAGTGAATGGGACACTAATTCACCCCTCCACTTT. J is TRBJ1-6 and V is TRBV2, with D possibly being TRBD1 (6 bases). This CDR3 is built from 14 residues. V was clipped by 2 bases and J by 6 bases, with 8 bases between them. CDR1 and CDR2 (germline): SNHLY, FYNNEI.

This chain connects TRBV21-1 to TRBJ2-7; TRBD2, the table's D call, was not compared with the DNA. TRBV21-1 is a known pseudogene. This CDR3 is 14 amino acids long. CDR3 nucleotides: TGTGCCAGCAAAGTCGGGCGGGCCTCCTACGAGCAGTACTTC. It encodes CASKVGRASYEQYF.

This clone was detected only a few times. The CDR3 region is CASSVGGVNYEQYF. Written as DNA, the CDR3 is TGTGCCAGCAGTGTAGGCGGAGTTAACTACGAGCAGTACTTC. This rearrangement joins TRBV6-6 to TRBJ2-7; D is ambiguous. The CDR3 sequence is 14 residues long. From germline, CDR1 is MNHNY and CDR2 SVGAGI (reference sequence). V lost 5 bases and J lost 3, with 14 bases in between.

V usage is TRBV19 and J usage is TRBJ1-4, with 7 bases that match TRBD1. The ends lost 6 bases at V and 7 bases at J; junction bases unmatched: 20. Per the germline V gene, CDR1 is LNHDA and CDR2 is SQIVND (reference sequence). The CDR3 runs to 18 residues. CDR3 amino acids: CASSKGKRSGTASEKLFF. The CDR3 DNA is TGTGCCAGTAGCAAAGGAAAACGCTCCGGGACAGCGAGTGAAAAACTGTTTTTT.

The genes are TRBV6-5 and TRBJ2-7; TRBD1 agrees at 9 bases. Germline trimming cut 6 bases from V and 2 bases from J; bases unmatched to any gene: 8. CDR1 is MNHEY and CDR2 is SVGAGI in the germline V gene. The CDR3 has 15 residues. CDR3 protein: CASSLAWTGAYEQYF. CDR3 sequence (DNA): TGTGCCAGCAGCCTGGCCTGGACAGGGGCCTACGAGCAGTACTTC.

The chain employs TRBV5-1 and TRBJ1-1; 10 bases are shared with TRBD1. CDR1 and CDR2 (germline): SGHRS, YFSETQ. Trimming cost V 4 bases and J 4 bases; bases outside gene matches: 10. The CDR3 extends over 16 amino acids. The CDR3 coding sequence is TGCGCCAGCAGCAGGACGGGACAGGGGAGAGGCACTGAAGCTTTCTTT. Amino acid sequence: CASSRTGQGRGTEAFF.

The genes are TRBV7-9 and TRBJ2-4, with D possibly matching TRBD1 (5 bases). V lost 5 bases and J 0 bases, leaving 20 bases between the germline ends. Germline values: CDR1 SEHNR, CDR2 FQNEAQ (reference sequence). The length of the CDR3 is 18 residues. CDR3 DNA: TGTGCCAGCAGCACTGAAGGGGTGCGCTTACTAGCCAAAAACATTCAGTACTTC. It yields the protein CASSTEGVRLLAKNIQYF.

The chain is built from TRBV27 and TRBJ1-2, with 7 bases that match TRBD1. The length of the CDR3 is 14 residues. V shed 4 bases, J shed 3 bases, and the junction held 5 bases outside the gene matches. Germline assignment: CDR1 MNHEY and CDR2 SMNVEV (reference sequence). This CDR3 reads CASSSLGQDYGYTF. CDR3 in DNA: TGTGCCAGCAGTTCCCTAGGACAGGACTATGGCTACACCTTC.

This rearrangement joins TRBV7-2 to TRBJ1-1, with TRBD1 matching 7 bases. Germline CDR1 SGHTA, CDR2 FQGNSA. The CDR3 spans 13 residues. The J segment lost 4 bases and the V segment lost 8 bases, leaving 7 bases of the junction unmatched. The CDR3 loop reads CASRQQGGTEAFF. Here the CDR3 DNA reads TGTGCCAGCCGGCAGCAGGGGGGCACTGAAGCTTTCTTT.

V usage is TRBV6-5 and J usage is TRBJ1-2; 8 bases agree with TRBD1. Trimming removed 6 bases from V and 4 bases from J; junction bases left unmatched: 7. From germline, CDR1 is MNHEY and CDR2 SVGAGI. The CDR3 loop spans 14 amino acids. The CDR3: CASRPGQAVYGYTF. CDR3 bases: TGTGCCAGCAGGCCGGGACAGGCGGTCTATGGCTACACCTTC.

V usage is TRBV6-1 and J usage is TRBJ2-3; 7 positions agree with TRBD2. V dropped 7 bases and J dropped 6; count of bases not matched to a gene: 7. Germline V gene lookup returns CDR1 MNHNS and CDR2 SASEGT. CDR3 size: 13 residues. CDR3 bases: TGTGCCAGCACCATGACTAGCAGGGATACGCAGTATTTT. Translation gives CASTMTSRDTQYF.